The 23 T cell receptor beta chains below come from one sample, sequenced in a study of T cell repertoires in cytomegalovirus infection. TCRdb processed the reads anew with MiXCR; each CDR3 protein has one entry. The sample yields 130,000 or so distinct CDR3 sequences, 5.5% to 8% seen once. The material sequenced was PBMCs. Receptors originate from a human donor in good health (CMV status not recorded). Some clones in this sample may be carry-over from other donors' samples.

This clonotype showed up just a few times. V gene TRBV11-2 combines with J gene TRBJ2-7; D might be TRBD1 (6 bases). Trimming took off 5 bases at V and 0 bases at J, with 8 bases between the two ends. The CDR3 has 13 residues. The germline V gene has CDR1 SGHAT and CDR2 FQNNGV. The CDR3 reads CASSRDNSYEQYF. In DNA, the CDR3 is TGTGCCAGCAGCCGGGACAACTCCTACGAGCAGTACTTC.

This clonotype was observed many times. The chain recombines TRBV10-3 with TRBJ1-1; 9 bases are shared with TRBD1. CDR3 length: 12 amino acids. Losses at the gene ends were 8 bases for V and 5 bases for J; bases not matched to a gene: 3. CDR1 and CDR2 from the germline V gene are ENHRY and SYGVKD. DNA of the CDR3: TGTGCCATCGGACAGGGGAGGACTGAAGCTTTCTTT. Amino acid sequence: CAIGQGRTEAFF.

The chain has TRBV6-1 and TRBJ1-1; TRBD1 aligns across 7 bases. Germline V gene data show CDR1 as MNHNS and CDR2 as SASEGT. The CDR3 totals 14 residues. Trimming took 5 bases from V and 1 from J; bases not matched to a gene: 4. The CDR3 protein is CASSPNRGNTEAFF. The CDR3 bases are TGTGCCAGCAGTCCCAACAGGGGGAACACTGAAGCTTTCTTT.

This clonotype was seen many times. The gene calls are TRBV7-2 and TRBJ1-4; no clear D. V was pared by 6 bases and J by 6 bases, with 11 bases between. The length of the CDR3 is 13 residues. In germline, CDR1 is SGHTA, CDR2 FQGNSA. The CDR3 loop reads CASRKGLDEKLFF. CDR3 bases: TGTGCCAGCAGGAAAGGACTCGATGAAAAACTGTTTTTT.

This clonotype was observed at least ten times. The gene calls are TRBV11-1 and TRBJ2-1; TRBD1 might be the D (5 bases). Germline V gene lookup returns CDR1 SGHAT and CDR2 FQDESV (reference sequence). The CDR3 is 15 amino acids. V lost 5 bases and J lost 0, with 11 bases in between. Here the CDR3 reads CASSPGYPSYNEQFF. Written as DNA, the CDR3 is TGTGCCAGCAGCCCAGGGTACCCCTCCTACAATGAGCAGTTCTTC.

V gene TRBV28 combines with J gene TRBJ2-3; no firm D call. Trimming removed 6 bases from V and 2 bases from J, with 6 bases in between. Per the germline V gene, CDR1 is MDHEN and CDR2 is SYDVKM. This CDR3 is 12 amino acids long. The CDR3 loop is CASSALTDTQYF. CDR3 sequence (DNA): TGTGCCAGCAGCGCCCTCACAGATACGCAGTATTTT.

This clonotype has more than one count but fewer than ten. CDR3 bases: TGTGCCAGCACCGTAGAGGGGGTGGTGGTGAACACTGAAGCTTTCTTT. Translation gives CASTVEGVVVNTEAFF. V usage is TRBV28 and J usage is TRBJ1-1; D is possibly TRBD1 (6 bases). The V gene lost 7 bases and the J gene lost 0 bases, with 18 bases spanning the gap. Germline CDR1 reads MDHEN; CDR2 reads SYDVKM. There are 16 residues in the CDR3.

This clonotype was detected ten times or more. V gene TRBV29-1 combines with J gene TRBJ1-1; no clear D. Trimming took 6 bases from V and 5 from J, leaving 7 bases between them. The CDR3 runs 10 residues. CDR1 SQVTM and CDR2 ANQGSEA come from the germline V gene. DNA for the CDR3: TGCAGCGTGGGAGAAACTGAAGCTTTCTTT. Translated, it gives CSVGETEAFF.

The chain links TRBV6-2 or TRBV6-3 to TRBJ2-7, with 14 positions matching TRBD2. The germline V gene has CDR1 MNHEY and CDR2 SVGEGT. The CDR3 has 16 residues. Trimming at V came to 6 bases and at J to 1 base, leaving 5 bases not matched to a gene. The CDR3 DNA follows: TGTGCCAGCAGGGTGAGACTAGCGGGGGGGTCCTACGAGCAGTACTTC. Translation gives CASRVRLAGGSYEQYF.

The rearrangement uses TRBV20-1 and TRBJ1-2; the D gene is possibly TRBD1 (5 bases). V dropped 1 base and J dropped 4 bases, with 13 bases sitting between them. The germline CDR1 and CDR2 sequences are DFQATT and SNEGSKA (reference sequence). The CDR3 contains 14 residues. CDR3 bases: TGCAGTGCTAGAGTCGGGGCTGCGGGCTATGGCTACACCTTC. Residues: CSARVGAAGYGYTF.

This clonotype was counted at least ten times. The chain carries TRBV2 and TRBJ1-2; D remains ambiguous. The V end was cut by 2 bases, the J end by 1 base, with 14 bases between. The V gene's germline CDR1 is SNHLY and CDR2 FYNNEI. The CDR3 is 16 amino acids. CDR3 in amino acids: CASSEQLIPLNYGYTF. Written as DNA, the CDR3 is TGTGCCAGCAGTGAACAGCTCATACCGCTTAACTATGGCTACACCTTC.

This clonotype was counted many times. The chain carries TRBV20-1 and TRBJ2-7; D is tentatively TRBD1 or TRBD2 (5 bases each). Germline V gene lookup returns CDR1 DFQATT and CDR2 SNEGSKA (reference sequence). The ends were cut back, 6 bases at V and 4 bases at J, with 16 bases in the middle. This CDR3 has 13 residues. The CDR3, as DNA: TGCAGTGCGACCGGGACGTCCACTTACGAGCAGTACTTC. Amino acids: CSATGTSTYEQYF.

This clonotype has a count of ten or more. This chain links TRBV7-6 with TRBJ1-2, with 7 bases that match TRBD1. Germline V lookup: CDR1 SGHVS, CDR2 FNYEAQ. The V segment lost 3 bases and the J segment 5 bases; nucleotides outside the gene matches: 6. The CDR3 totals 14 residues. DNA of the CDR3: TGTGCCAGCAGCTTTGGAGAGACAGGGTATGGCTACACCTTC. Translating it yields CASSFGETGYGYTF.

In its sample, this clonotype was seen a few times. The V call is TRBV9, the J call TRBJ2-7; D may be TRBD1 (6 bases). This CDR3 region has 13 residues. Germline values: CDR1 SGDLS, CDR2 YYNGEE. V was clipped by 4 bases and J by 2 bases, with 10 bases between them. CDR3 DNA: TGTGCCAGCAGCAAGGGGGATACCTACGAGCAGTACTTC. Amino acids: CASSKGDTYEQYF.

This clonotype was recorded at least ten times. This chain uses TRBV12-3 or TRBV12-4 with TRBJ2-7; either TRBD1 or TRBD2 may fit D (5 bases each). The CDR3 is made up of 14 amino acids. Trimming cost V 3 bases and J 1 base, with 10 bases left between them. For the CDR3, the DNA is TGTGCCAGCAGTTTTGGGACGGCTTCCTACGAGCAGTACTTC. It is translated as CASSFGTASYEQYF.

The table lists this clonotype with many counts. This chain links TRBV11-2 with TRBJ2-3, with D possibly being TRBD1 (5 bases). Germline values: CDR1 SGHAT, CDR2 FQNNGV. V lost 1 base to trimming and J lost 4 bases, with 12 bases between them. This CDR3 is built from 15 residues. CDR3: CASSLVRAGADTQYF. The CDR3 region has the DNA TGTGCCAGCAGCTTAGTCAGGGCCGGCGCAGATACGCAGTATTTT.

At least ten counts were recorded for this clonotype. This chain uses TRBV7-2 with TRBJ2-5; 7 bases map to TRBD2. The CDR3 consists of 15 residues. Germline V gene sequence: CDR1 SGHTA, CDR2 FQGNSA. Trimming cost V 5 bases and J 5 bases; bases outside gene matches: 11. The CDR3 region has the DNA TGTGCCAGCAGCATATCCTCGACTAGCCGGGAGACCCAGTACTTC. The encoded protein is CASSISSTSRETQYF.

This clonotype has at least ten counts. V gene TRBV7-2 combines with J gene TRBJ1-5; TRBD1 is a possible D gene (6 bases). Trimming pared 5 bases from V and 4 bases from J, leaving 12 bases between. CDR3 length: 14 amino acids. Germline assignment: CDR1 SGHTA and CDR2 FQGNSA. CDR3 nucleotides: TGTGCCAGCAGCGCCGGACAGAGAAATCAGCCCCAGCATTTT. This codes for CASSAGQRNQPQHF. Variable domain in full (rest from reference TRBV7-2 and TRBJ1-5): GAGVSQSPSNKVTEKGKDVELRCDPISGHTALYWYRQSLGQGLEFLIYFQGNSAPDKSGLPSDRFSAERTGGSVSTLTIQRTQQEDSAVYLCASSAGQRNQPQHFGDGTRLSIL.

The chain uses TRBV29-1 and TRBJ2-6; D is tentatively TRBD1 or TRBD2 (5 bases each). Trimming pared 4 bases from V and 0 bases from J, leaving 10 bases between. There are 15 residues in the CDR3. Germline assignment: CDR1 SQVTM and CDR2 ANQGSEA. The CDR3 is CSVGDRVSGANVLTF. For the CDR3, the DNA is TGCAGCGTTGGGGACCGGGTCTCTGGGGCCAACGTCCTGACTTTC.

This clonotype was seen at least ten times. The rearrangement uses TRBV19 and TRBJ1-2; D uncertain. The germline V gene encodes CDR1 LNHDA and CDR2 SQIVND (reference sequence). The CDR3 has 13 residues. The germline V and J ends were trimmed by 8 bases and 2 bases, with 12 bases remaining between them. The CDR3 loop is CASDAQDNYGYTF. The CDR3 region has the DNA TGTGCCAGTGACGCCCAGGACAACTATGGCTACACCTTC.

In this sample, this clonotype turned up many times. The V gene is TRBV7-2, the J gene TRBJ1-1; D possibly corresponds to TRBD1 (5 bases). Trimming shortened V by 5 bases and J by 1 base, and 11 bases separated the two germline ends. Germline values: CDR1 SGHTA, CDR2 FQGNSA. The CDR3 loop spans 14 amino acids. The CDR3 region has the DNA TGTGCCAGCAGCGCGGGACGGGAGAACACTGAAGCTTTCTTT. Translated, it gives CASSAGRENTEAFF.

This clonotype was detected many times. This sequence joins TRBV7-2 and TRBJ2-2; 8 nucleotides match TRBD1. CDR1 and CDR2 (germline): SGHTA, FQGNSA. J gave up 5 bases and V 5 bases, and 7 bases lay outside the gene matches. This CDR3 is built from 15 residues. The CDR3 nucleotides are TGTGCCAGCAGCCCAGGGGGCGCCGGGACCGGGGAGCTGTTTTTT. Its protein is CASSPGGAGTGELFF.

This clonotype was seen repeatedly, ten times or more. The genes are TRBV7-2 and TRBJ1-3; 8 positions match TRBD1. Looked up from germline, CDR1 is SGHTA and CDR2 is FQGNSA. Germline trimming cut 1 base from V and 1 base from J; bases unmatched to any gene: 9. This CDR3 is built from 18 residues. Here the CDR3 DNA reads TGTGCCAGCAGCTTAGATTTTGGGACAGGCCCGTCTGGAAACACCATATATTTT. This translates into CASSLDFGTGPSGNTIYF. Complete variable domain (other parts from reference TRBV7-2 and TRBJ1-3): GAGVSQSPSNKVTEKGKDVELRCDPISGHTALYWYRQSLGQGLEFLIYFQGNSAPDKSGLPSDRFSAERTGGSVSTLTIQRTQQEDSAVYLCASSLDFGTGPSGNTIYFGEGSWLTVV.